A selection of T cell receptor beta chains follows, all from one sample in a study of blood T cells in healthy people across ages. TCRdb re-analysed the 5' RACE reads in MiXCR, keeping a single row per CDR3 protein. The repertoire holds 750,000 or so distinct CDR3 sequences, more than 20% seen once, with 9.4% in the top ten. These data also formed part of another study, on T cells of mothers and their children.

The sequencing sample was made of blood. These receptors all come from a boy younger than 18 in good health. Each CDR3 is given with its conserved first and last residue. Each record gives: V gene, J gene, CDR3 protein.

TRBV27	TRBJ2-7	CASRSGTGFHEQYF
TRBV6-2/TRBV6-3	NA	CASSYGGLDEQFF
TRBV11-2	TRBJ1-6	CASSLRTALYNSPLHF
TRBV28	TRBJ2-2	CASSWGTFGELFF
TRBV29-1	TRBJ2-1	CSVGGGSLLNEQFF
TRBV15	TRBJ2-1	CATSRDLGGGNEQFF
TRBV6-2/TRBV6-3	TRBJ2-7	CASSRTGLSSYEQYF
TRBV9	TRBJ2-7	CASSPLREGVGEQYF
TRBV7-7	TRBJ2-3	CASSFYPPSPRRTTDTQYF
TRBV29-1	TRBJ1-1	CSVETANTEAFF
TRBV11-3	TRBJ1-1	CASSPDGDTEAFF
TRBV4-2	TRBJ2-7	CASSQLTGTGGPYEQYF
TRBV10-3	TRBJ1-2	CAIRGFSGDYGYTF
TRBV5-1	NA	CASSSWTGAGEQYF
TRBV18	TRBJ2-7	CASSPRVLSFYEQYF
TRBV29-1	TRBJ2-7	CSRSPASGNTYEQYF
TRBV27	TRBJ1-4	CASRGPATNEKLFF
TRBV28	TRBJ1-6	CASSFGGTGRSPLHF
TRBV9	TRBJ2-5	CASSVGSGQETQYF
TRBV7-6	TRBJ2-5	CASSAQRETQYF
TRBV4-3	TRBJ2-3	CASKNTRHGATDTQYF
TRBV7-9	NA	CASSLAQGITYEQYF
TRBV20-1	TRBJ1-2	CSAREQYNYGYTF
TRBV7-2	TRBJ2-1	CASSQGQGKQFF